The 11 T cell receptor beta chains given below trace back to one sample, sequenced in a study of blood T cell repertoires in COVID-19. TCRdb keeps only in-frame clones here, not all; method: immunoSEQ multiplex PCR. Found here are roughly 220,000 clones, around 88% of them singletons; the top ten hold 14% to 15%. Sequenced: PBMCs or T cells enriched from blood (not recorded which). Source of these receptors: a woman aged 50 to 60 with acute COVID-19.

This chain joins TRBV4-3 and TRBJ2-1; TRBD1 matches 11 bases. V dropped 8 bases and J dropped 12; count of bases not matched to a gene: 9. The CDR3 totals 13 residues. Germline values: CDR1 LGHNA, CDR2 YSLEER. The CDR3, as DNA: TGCGCCAGCTCCGGGACAGGGGGGCTCCGGCAGTTCTTC. Its protein product is CASSGTGGLRQFF.

In this sample, this clone turned up once. J is TRBJ1-2 and V is TRBV5-1, with 7 bases fitting TRBD1. The CDR3 has 13 amino acids. CDR1 SGHRS and CDR2 YFSETQ come from the germline V gene. V lost 2 bases to trimming and J lost 6 bases; unmatched junction nucleotides: 4. CDR3 residues: CASSLQGSNGYTF. The CDR3 DNA reads TGCGCCAGCAGCTTACAGGGGTCGAATGGCTACACCTTC.

V usage is TRBV7-8 and J usage is TRBJ1-5; 7 positions agree with TRBD1. CDR3 length: 14 residues. The V and J ends lost 5 bases and 4 bases, in that order; junction bases with no gene match: 5. From germline, CDR1 is SGHVS and CDR2 FQNEAQ. The CDR3 region has the DNA TGTGCCAGCAGCCGGGGACAGTTGAATCAGCCCCAGCATTTT. Its protein is CASSRGQLNQPQHF. The complete variable domain, with remaining parts taken from reference TRBV7-8 and TRBJ1-5, reads GAGVSQSPRYKVAKRGQDVALRCDPISGHVSLFWYQQALGQGPEFLTYFQNEAQLDKSGLPSDRFFAERPEGSVSTLKIQRTQQEDSAVYLCASSRGQLNQPQHFGDGTRLSIL.

The rearrangement joins TRBV27 to TRBJ1-2, with TRBD1 identical over 7 bases. Germline values: CDR1 MNHEY, CDR2 SMNVEV (reference sequence). Trimming cost V 7 bases and J 6 bases; bases outside gene matches: 14. The CDR3 contains 15 residues. The CDR3: CASKSTVDRRDGYTF. The CDR3 nucleotides are TGTGCCAGCAAAAGTACCGTGGACAGGAGAGATGGCTACACCTTC.

V usage is TRBV29-1 and J usage is TRBJ2-7; TRBD1 matches 7 bases. V trimming: 6 bases; J trimming: 3 bases; junction bases outside the gene matches: 5. The germline V gene encodes CDR1 SQVTM and CDR2 ANQGSEA. This CDR3 has 12 amino acids. The CDR3 protein is CSVRGQNYEQYF. CDR3 bases: TGCAGCGTCCGGGGACAGAACTACGAGCAGTACTTC.

The rearrangement uses TRBV18 and TRBJ2-7; 7 positions agree with TRBD1. Trimming cost V 3 bases and J 1 base; bases outside gene matches: 3. The CDR3 length is 14 residues. Germline CDR1 reads KGHSH; CDR2 reads LQKENI. The CDR3 region has the DNA TGTGCCAGCTCACCGACGGGACAGTCCTACGAGCAGTACTTC. As protein: CASSPTGQSYEQYF. Together with reference TRBV18 and TRBJ2-7, the CDR3 gives the full variable domain: NAGVMQNPRHLVRRRGQEARLRCSPMKGHSHVYWYRQLPEEGLKFMVYLQKENIIDESGMPKERFSAEFPKEGPSILRIQQVVRGDSAAYFCASSPTGQSYEQYFGPGTRLTVT.

The V call is TRBV5-1, the J call TRBJ2-7; D is uncertain. Deletions cut 1 base from V and 3 bases from J, with 14 bases between. Germline CDR1 SGHRS, CDR2 YFSETQ. There are 15 residues in the CDR3. CDR3 sequence (DNA): TGCGCCAGCAGCTTGAGTCTAGTTGGTAACTACGAGCAGTACTTC. It is translated as CASSLSLVGNYEQYF.

The V gene is TRBV18, the J gene TRBJ2-1, with 7 nucleotides matching TRBD2. The CDR3 totals 13 residues. The V gene end was trimmed by 1 base and the J gene end by 9 bases; junction bases not matched to a gene: 3. Per the germline V gene, CDR1 is KGHSH and CDR2 is LQKENI. The CDR3 DNA reads as TGTGCCAGCTCACCACAGAGGGAGGGTGAGCAGTTCTTC. It translates to CASSPQREGEQFF.

The chain links TRBV6-5 to TRBJ2-5, with 10 nucleotides matching TRBD1. After removal of 7 bases from V and 3 bases from J, the junction contained 8 bases not matched to a gene. Per the germline V gene, CDR1 is MNHEY and CDR2 is SVGAGI. This CDR3 comprises 15 residues. Here the CDR3 DNA reads TGTGCCAGCACCGAATGGGGACAGGGGAAAGAGACCCAGTACTTC. Translated, it gives CASTEWGQGKETQYF.

The chain recombines TRBV5-4 with TRBJ2-1; 9 nucleotides agree with TRBD2. CDR3 size: 15 residues. J gave up 5 bases and V 4 bases, and 7 bases lay outside the gene matches. The germline V gene encodes CDR1 SGHNT and CDR2 YYREEE (reference sequence). The CDR3 sequence: CASSPLAGVNNEQFF. The DNA for the CDR3 is TGTGCCAGCAGCCCTTTAGCGGGGGTTAACAATGAGCAGTTCTTC.

The chain is built from TRBV10-3 and TRBJ1-3; tentatively, D is TRBD1 (6 bases). The germline CDR1 and CDR2 sequences are ENHRY and SYGVKD. The V end was cut by 7 bases, the J end by 0 bases, with 13 bases between. The CDR3 has 15 residues. The CDR3 spells CAITPTGLSGNTIYF. Here the CDR3 DNA reads TGTGCCATCACCCCAACAGGGCTCTCTGGAAACACCATATATTTT.